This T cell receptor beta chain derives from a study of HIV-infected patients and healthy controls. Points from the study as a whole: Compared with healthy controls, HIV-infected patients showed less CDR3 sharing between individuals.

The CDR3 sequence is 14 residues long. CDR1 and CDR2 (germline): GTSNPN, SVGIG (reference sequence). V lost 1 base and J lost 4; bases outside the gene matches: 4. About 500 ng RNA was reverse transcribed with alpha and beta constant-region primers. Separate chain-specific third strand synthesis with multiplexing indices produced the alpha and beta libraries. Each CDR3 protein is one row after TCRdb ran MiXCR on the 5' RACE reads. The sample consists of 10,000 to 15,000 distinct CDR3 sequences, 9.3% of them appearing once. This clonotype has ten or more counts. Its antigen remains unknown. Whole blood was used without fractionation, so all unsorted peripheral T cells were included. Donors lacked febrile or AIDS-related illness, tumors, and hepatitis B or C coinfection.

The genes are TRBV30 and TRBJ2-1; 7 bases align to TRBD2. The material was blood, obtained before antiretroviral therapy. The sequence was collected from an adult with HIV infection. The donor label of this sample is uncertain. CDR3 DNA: TGTGCCTGGAGTGCAACGGGAGGTTACAATGAGCAGTTCTTC. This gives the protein CAWSATGGYNEQFF.